The rows below give T cell receptor beta chains drawn from one sample of a study of T cells in localized non-small cell lung cancer. Sequencing used immunoSEQ multiplex PCR; TCRdb keeps in-frame clones, though not all of them. Counted here are 31,000 or so clones, 70% to 90% occurring once; the ten biggest clones make up 2.5% to 3.5%. The source material was peripheral blood, sampled before any cancer treatment. These TCRs come from a female donor of 60 years or more with stage I lung adenocarcinoma. Each CDR3 is given with its conserved first and last residue. Each record gives: J gene, D gene, clone size, CDR3 length, V gene, CDR3 DNA, CDR3 protein. A D gene is named only where the DNA matches it firmly. Clone size appears in some rows only: once, few, many, or a class for an expanded clone.

>TRBJ1-1|-|-|11|TRBV7-2
TGTGCCAGCAGCTTATTCACTGAAGCTTTCTTT
CASSLFTEAFF
>TRBJ1-1|-|once|14|TRBV6-5
TGTGCCAGCACCAAGGGGGGAATGAACACTGAAGCTTTCTTT
CASTKGGMNTEAFF
>TRBJ1-3|-|-|15|TRBV28
TGTGCCAGCAGTTTCCCCGGGGGCGAAGGAAACACCATATATTTT
CASSFPGGEGNTIYF
>TRBJ2-7|-|-|14|TRBV6-6
TGTGCCAGCAGTTACTCCTCAGGGTTTGGGGAGCAGTACTTC
CASSYSSGFGEQYF
>TRBJ2-7|-|-|16|TRBV18
TGTGCCAGCTCACCCCCGGAGGCAGGGGCCCTTGACGAGCAGTACTTC
CASSPPEAGALDEQYF
>TRBJ2-7|-|-|14|TRBV23-1
TGCGCCAGCAGTCAATCCGGCCCCTACTACGAGCAGTACTTC
CASSQSGPYYEQYF
>TRBJ2-7|TRBD1|-|15|TRBV5-8
TGTGCCAGCAGCCATGACAGGGAGAGCTCCTACGAGCAGTACTTC
CASSHDRESSYEQYF
>TRBJ1-5|TRBD1|-|13|TRBV18
TGTGCCAGCTCACCAGGGACAGACCAGCCCCAGCATTTT
CASSPGTDQPQHF
>TRBJ2-1|TRBD2|-|13|TRBV7-7
TGTGCCAGCAGCCAAGAGGTTAGCGGGCCTCAGTTCTTC
CASSQEVSGPQFF
>TRBJ1-5|TRBD1|-|17|TRBV19
TGTGCCAGTAGTACCCTCGAGGGGGCGCTTAGCAATCAGCCCCAGCATTTT
CASSTLEGALSNQPQHF